This paragraph reports one TCR beta chain. Its antigen remains unknown. Via MiXCR, TCRdb re-called the 5' RACE reads, giving one row per CDR3 protein. The sample holds about 250,000 distinct CDR3 sequences; less than 20% are singletons and the top ten take approximately 2.1%. The sample is drawn from a study of T-cell memory formation after mild COVID-19. About the study: TCR clusters were mostly confined to one donor each.

Study observations and caveats: A subset of responding clones appeared in pre-infection memory, suggesting cross-reactive memory joined.

The sample was PBMCs or a T cell subset sorted from them (not recorded which). This sequence was found in an adult woman who had mild COVID-19 (a few samples of this study predate the infection). Cell type and time point are not known.

The CDR3 sequence: CASRRFRGSNTEAFF. CDR3 bases: TGTGCCAGCAGACGGTTCCGGGGGTCGAACACTGAAGCTTTCTTT. V gene TRBV6-5 combines with J gene TRBJ1-1; a weak D match, TRBD1 (5 bases). The CDR3 is 15 residues long. Trimming left V 6 bases short and J 1 base short, with 15 bases between. The germline V gene encodes CDR1 MNHEY and CDR2 SVGAGI.